This T cell receptor (beta chain) derives from a study of cytomegalovirus exposure and HLA in healthy donors. Background on the study: A prior analysis found about 110 million unique TCR beta sequences from around 190 million T cells. Study-wide findings and caveats: Links to common viral pathogens appeared, in a later analysis, for several of the most significant clusters.

Concerning this clone: Its antigen remains unknown.

Germline V gene sequence: CDR1 SGHNT, CDR2 YENEEA. CDR3 length equals 13 residues. Trimming took off 6 bases at V and 1 base at J, with 6 bases between the two ends. Primers included in the PCR were 60 Vbeta and 13 Jbeta primers. Some clones are missing from TCRdb's copy, which holds only in-frame ones; the method was immunoSEQ multiplex PCR. The sample includes hundreds of thousands of clones, nearly 80% of them seen just once. The clonotype comes from a man aged 18 to 29 in good health and CMV-seronegative. The chain employs TRBV11-3 and TRBJ2-2, with D possibly TRBD2 on 5 matching bases. The sequencing sample was made of PBMCs. DNA for the CDR3: TGTGCCAGCAGACGGGGGAACACCGGGGAGCTGTTTTTT. Its protein is CASRRGNTGELFF.